The clone carrying this T cell receptor (beta chain) appeared many times. Germline CDR1 is LNHNV and CDR2 is YYDKDF (reference sequence). This CDR3 has 14 amino acids. V was trimmed by 0 bases and J by 6 bases, leaving 12 bases between them. The sample originates from a study of neurological immune-mediated disorders. Each CDR3 protein gets one entry after TCRdb re-called the 5' RACE reads with MiXCR. The table has 47,000 or so distinct CDR3 sequences, approximately 11% seen once; the top ten hold less than 2%. This sample's time point: longitudinal time-point 1 (baseline). Source material: PBMCs. This receptor was obtained from a woman in her thirties or forties in good health. The J gene is TRBJ2-7, the V gene TRBV15; tentative D call: TRBD1 (5 bases). CDR3 amino acids: CATSRDRQGAEQYF. The CDR3 DNA is TGTGCCACCAGCAGAGATCGTCAGGGCGCCGAGCAGTACTTC.